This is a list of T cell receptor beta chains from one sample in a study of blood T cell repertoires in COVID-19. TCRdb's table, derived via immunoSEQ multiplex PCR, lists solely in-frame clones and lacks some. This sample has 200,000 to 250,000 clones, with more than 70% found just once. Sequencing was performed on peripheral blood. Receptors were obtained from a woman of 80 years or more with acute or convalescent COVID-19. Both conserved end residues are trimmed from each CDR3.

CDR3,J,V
ASSLRGPSTDTQY,TRBJ2-3,TRBV5-4
ASSPVEDSIYGYT,TRBJ1-2,TRBV27
ASSPDATARRYGYT,TRBJ1-2,TRBV18
ASRQGLSYEQY,TRBJ2-7,TRBV28
ASSELDRNSPLH,TRBJ1-6,TRBV6-1
ASSLNRGTGLGLNYGYT,TRBJ1-2,TRBV5-4
ASSKVRQTGKLNTEAF,TRBJ1-1,TRBV21-1
ALTNRDREAGELF,TRBJ2-2,TRBV6-5
ASSPFGRGTPEAF,TRBJ1-1,TRBV7-7
ASSLQGAPNQPQH,TRBJ1-5,TRBV5-4
ASSLARTGYSEQF,TRBJ2-1,TRBV7-2
ASSPGLAGGQAFEQY,TRBJ2-7,TRBV7-6
ASSLGTVNSPLH,TRBJ1-6,TRBV11-2
AWKGAGNEKLF,TRBJ1-4,TRBV30
SVEGDRVGGYT,TRBJ1-2,TRBV29-1
VSSEGQINQPQH,TRBJ1-5,TRBV6-1
ASSLWASGESTDTQY,TRBJ2-3,TRBV28
ASSNNFHTEAF,TRBJ1-1,TRBV5-1
ASSRRGGQANEQF,TRBJ2-1,TRBV7-9
ASSYRGLGTEAF,TRBJ1-1,TRBV27
ASSPRGSGGLNTGELF,TRBJ2-2,TRBV7-8
ASSQETGPNTEAF,TRBJ1-1,TRBV3-1/TRBV3-2
ASSVGSGSQETQY,TRBJ2-5,TRBV9
ASSRDRTGGQY,TRBJ2-7,TRBV11-2